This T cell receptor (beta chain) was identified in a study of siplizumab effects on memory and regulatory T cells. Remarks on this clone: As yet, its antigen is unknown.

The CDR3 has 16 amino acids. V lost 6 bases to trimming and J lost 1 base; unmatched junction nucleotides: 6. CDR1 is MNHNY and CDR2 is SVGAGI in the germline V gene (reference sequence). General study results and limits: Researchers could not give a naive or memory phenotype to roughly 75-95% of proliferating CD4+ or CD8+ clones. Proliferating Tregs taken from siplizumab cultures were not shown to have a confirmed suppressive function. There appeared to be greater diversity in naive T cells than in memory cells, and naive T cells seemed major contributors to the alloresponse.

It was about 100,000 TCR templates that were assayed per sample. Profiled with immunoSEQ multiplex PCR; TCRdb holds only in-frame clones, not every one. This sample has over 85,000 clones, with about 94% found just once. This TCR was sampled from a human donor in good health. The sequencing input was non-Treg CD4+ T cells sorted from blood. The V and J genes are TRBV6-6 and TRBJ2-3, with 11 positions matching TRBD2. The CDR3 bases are TGTGCCAGCAGCCCTAGCGGGGGGCTGCGCACAGATACGCAGTATTTT. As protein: CASSPSGGLRTDTQYF.